The 27 T cell receptor beta chains below all came from one sample that was sequenced in a study of blood T cell repertoires in COVID-19 (dated by TCRdb to 2020 to 2021). The library was produced with the immunoSEQ multiplex PCR assay. In its TCRdb copy, this immuneACCESS table keeps in-frame sequences only and misses some clones. Where compared with another copy, unresolved V genes explain less than half of these, and the others have no known cause. The table for this sample lists some 50,000 clones; around 85% of them were counted only once. The ten largest clones take up 15% to 18% of the sample. The sequencing sample was made of peripheral blood. These receptor sequences come from a human donor in a cohort sampled during active COVID-19. The donor label of this sample is uncertain.

J is TRBJ1-6 and V is TRBV7-9; 7 nucleotides agree with TRBD1. J gave up 8 bases and V 5 bases, and 12 bases lay outside the gene matches. The CDR3 has 16 amino acids. CDR1 is SEHNR, CDR2 FQNEAQ, per germline (reference sequence). CDR3 in DNA: TGTGCCAGCAGCATCCTCACACAGGGGCGACATTCACCCCTCCACTTT. It specifies CASSILTQGRHSPLHF.

The chain has TRBV5-6 and TRBJ2-7; 8 positions agree with TRBD1. This CDR3 contains 15 residues. With 4 bases clipped from V and 4 bases from J, the junction kept 10 bases outside the gene matches. Germline-derived CDR1 and CDR2 are SGHDT and YYEEEE. CDR3 nucleotide sequence: TGTGCCAGCAGCCTGGGGGACAGGCCGGCTTACGAGCAGTACTTC. It encodes CASSLGDRPAYEQYF.

This clone was seen a single time. The CDR3 is CASSPSTPNSNQPQHF. Written as DNA, the CDR3 is TGTGCCAGCTCACCTTCCACACCGAATAGCAATCAGCCCCAGCATTTT. The gene calls are TRBV18 and TRBJ1-5; the D is unclear. The germline CDR1 and CDR2 sequences are KGHSH and LQKENI. V shed 3 bases and J shed 0 bases, with 12 bases lying between them. The length of the CDR3 is 16 residues.

This sequence joins TRBV6-6 and TRBJ2-2; TRBD1 matches 8 bases. The germline V gene encodes CDR1 MNHNY and CDR2 SVGAGI (reference sequence). CDR3 length: 14 amino acids. V shed 6 bases and J 6 bases; nucleotides not matched to a gene: 6. In DNA, the CDR3 is TGTGCCAGCAGAACAGCAGGGGGCTCCGGGGAGCTGTTTTTT. Translation: CASRTAGGSGELFF.

The V and J genes are TRBV19 and TRBJ2-5; no definite D call. Trimming shortened V by 1 base and J by 2 bases, and 14 bases separated the two germline ends. Looked up from germline, CDR1 is LNHDA and CDR2 is SQIVND (reference sequence). CDR3 length: 16 amino acids. CDR3 DNA: TGTGCCAGTAGTATAGGGCCAGGCCCAAGTCAAGAGACCCAGTACTTC. It encodes CASSIGPGPSQETQYF.

J is TRBJ1-5 and V is TRBV28; D is unclear. Trimming took 4 bases from V and 1 from J, leaving 8 bases between them. Germline CDR1 MDHEN, CDR2 SYDVKM. The CDR3 has 14 amino acids. The CDR3, as DNA: TGTGCCAGCAGTTCCTGGCAAAGCAATCAGCCCCAGCATTTT. This gives the protein CASSSWQSNQPQHF. Supplemented by reference TRBV28 and TRBJ1-5, the full variable domain reads DVKVTQSSRYLVKRTGEKVFLECVQDMDHENMFWYRQDPGLGLRLIYFSYDVKMKEKGDIPEGYSVSREKKERFSLILESASTNQTSMYLCASSSWQSNQPQHFGDGTRLSIL.

The CDR3 reads CASSPLGGPEQFF. The CDR3, as DNA: TGTGCCAGCAGCCCCCTCGGAGGACCCGAACAGTTCTTC. The V gene is TRBV7-3, the J gene TRBJ2-1, with D possibly matching TRBD2 (5 bases). There are 13 residues in the CDR3. In germline, CDR1 is SGHTA, CDR2 FQGTGA. The germline V and J ends were trimmed by 5 bases and 13 bases, with 18 bases remaining between them. Looking up the rest from reference TRBV7-3 and TRBJ2-1 gives the full variable domain: GAGVSQTPSNKVTEKGKYVELRCDPISGHTALYWYRQSLGQGPEFLIYFQGTGAADDSGLPNDRFFAVRPEGSVSTLKIQRTERGDSAVYLCASSPLGGPEQFFGPGTRLTVL.

The genes are TRBV7-3 and TRBJ1-2, with 9 bases identical to TRBD1. The germline V gene encodes CDR1 SGHTA and CDR2 FQGTGA. The CDR3 consists of 14 residues. V trimming: 5 bases; J trimming: 6 bases; junction bases outside the gene matches: 7. The CDR3 spells CASSQGGTGNGYTF. CDR3 nucleotide sequence: TGTGCCAGCAGCCAGGGTGGGACAGGGAATGGCTACACCTTC.

The rearrangement links TRBV5-3 to TRBJ1-1, with a possible D match to TRBD1 (5 bases). TRBV5-3 has ORF status, its function being uncertain. The CDR3 is 16 residues long. V dropped 4 bases and J dropped 3 bases, with 19 bases sitting between them. The chain's CDR3 is CARSASQGVTYTEAFF. The CDR3, as DNA: TGTGCCAGAAGCGCATCCCAAGGGGTAACTTACACTGAAGCTTTCTTT.

The rearrangement links TRBV7-2 to TRBJ1-3, with 10 nucleotides matching TRBD1. CDR1 is SGHTA and CDR2 is FQGNSA in the germline V gene. V lost 4 bases, J lost 5 bases, and 5 bases stayed unmatched. The CDR3 contains 15 residues. CDR3 region: CASSSRTGGRNTIYF. In DNA, the CDR3 is TGTGCCAGCAGCTCAAGGACAGGGGGAAGAAACACCATATATTTT.

The V gene is TRBV6-5, the J gene TRBJ2-7; 9 nucleotides match TRBD1. The V and J ends lost 7 bases and 6 bases, in that order; junction bases with no gene match: 10. The CDR3 is made up of 14 amino acids. The germline gives CDR1 MNHEY, CDR2 SVGAGI. CDR3 loop: CASTQGGTGSEQYF. As DNA, the CDR3 is TGTGCCAGCACCCAAGGGGGGACAGGGAGCGAGCAGTACTTC.

The V and J genes are TRBV27 and TRBJ1-6, with D perhaps matching TRBD1 (6 bases). The CDR3 is made up of 17 amino acids. The ends were cut back, 6 bases at V and 10 bases at J, with 25 bases in the middle. CDR1 and CDR2 (germline): MNHEY, SMNVEV (reference sequence). The CDR3 loop reads CASRGAQGVGVRSPLHF. The CDR3 nucleotides are TGTGCCAGCAGGGGGGCACAAGGAGTTGGGGTCAGGTCACCCCTCCACTTT.

The chain links TRBV5-5 to TRBJ2-3; TRBD1 might be the D (6 bases). Trimming shortened V by 1 base and J by 2 bases, and 11 bases separated the two germline ends. Per germline, CDR1 SGHKS and CDR2 YYEKEE (reference sequence). The CDR3 is 15 amino acids. The CDR3 here is CASSLQQGHTDTQYF. The CDR3 region has the DNA TGTGCCAGCAGCTTGCAACAGGGACACACAGATACGCAGTATTTT.

The chain employs TRBV18 and TRBJ2-4; the D gene is possibly TRBD2 (6 bases). This CDR3 is 14 amino acids long. Per the germline V gene, CDR1 is KGHSH and CDR2 is LQKENI. Deletions cut 3 bases from V and 6 bases from J, with 12 bases between. CDR3 in amino acids: CASSPTGGVNIQYF. CDR3 nucleotides: TGTGCCAGCTCACCTACTGGAGGGGTAAACATTCAGTACTTC.

The chain couples TRBV5-1 to TRBJ2-5, with D hard to call. With 0 bases removed from V and 5 bases from J, the gap between germline ends came to 11 bases. Germline CDR1 SGHRS, CDR2 YFSETQ. This CDR3 contains 14 residues. The CDR3 sequence: CASSLARREETQYF. The CDR3 DNA follows: TGCGCCAGCAGCTTGGCCAGGCGCGAGGAGACCCAGTACTTC.

This clone has just a few counts. The V call is TRBV20-1, the J call TRBJ1-1; TRBD1 might be the D (6 bases). The CDR3 consists of 11 residues. V dropped 3 bases and J dropped 9 bases, with 11 bases sitting between them. In germline, CDR1 is DFQATT, CDR2 SNEGSKA (reference sequence). The CDR3 DNA follows: TGCAGTGCTAGTGCGGGACATCAAGCTTTCTTT. Its protein product is CSASAGHQAFF.

The gene calls are TRBV7-9 and TRBJ1-4, with 8 bases identical to TRBD1. The ends lost 2 bases at V and 3 bases at J; junction bases unmatched: 11. Germline V lookup: CDR1 SEHNR, CDR2 FQNEAQ (reference sequence). The CDR3 is 18 residues long. CDR3 in amino acids: CASSLFAWGTGANEKLFF. For the CDR3, the DNA is TGTGCCAGCAGCTTATTTGCGTGGGGGACAGGAGCTAATGAAAAACTGTTTTTT. Variable domain in full (rest from reference TRBV7-9 and TRBJ1-4): DTGVSQNPRHKITKRGQNVTFRCDPISEHNRLYWYRQTLGQGPEFLTYFQNEAQLEKSRLLSDRFSAERPKGSFSTLEIQRTEQGDSAMYLCASSLFAWGTGANEKLFFGSGTQLSVL.

The CDR3 is CASSPTQGSEQYF. CDR3 nucleotides: TGTGCCAGCTCACCCACGCAAGGGAGCGAGCAGTACTTC. The chain recombines TRBV18 with TRBJ2-7, with D perhaps TRBD2 (5 bases). Trimming took 3 bases from V and 6 from J, leaving 12 bases between them. The CDR3 runs 13 residues. Germline V gene lookup returns CDR1 KGHSH and CDR2 LQKENI.

V is TRBV7-3 and J is TRBJ2-5, with D perhaps matching TRBD2 (6 bases). CDR3 length equals 13 residues. The V gene lost 5 bases and the J gene lost 3 bases, with 10 bases spanning the gap. Germline V gives CDR1 SGHTA, CDR2 FQGTGA. The CDR3 coding sequence is TGTGCCAGCAGCCACGGGACTGAAGAGACCCAGTACTTC. This codes for CASSHGTEETQYF.

The V gene is TRBV27, the J gene TRBJ2-2, with no clear D. V dropped 3 bases and J dropped 3 bases, with 5 bases sitting between them. This CDR3 is 13 amino acids long. Germline V gene sequence: CDR1 MNHEY, CDR2 SMNVEV (reference sequence). The CDR3 reads CASSLRYTGELFF. The CDR3, as DNA: TGTGCCAGCAGTTTGAGGTACACCGGGGAGCTGTTTTTT.

The chain is built from TRBV2 and TRBJ2-7, with D perhaps TRBD2 (6 bases). Germline V gene sequence: CDR1 SNHLY, CDR2 FYNNEI. This CDR3 has 14 amino acids. Trimming cost V 7 bases and J 6 bases, with 19 bases left between them. CDR3 coding DNA: TGTGCCAGCAAAATAACTCCCCTAGCGACCGAGCAGTACTTC. Translated: CASKITPLATEQYF.

The gene calls are TRBV7-2 and TRBJ1-6; a possible D gene is TRBD1 (6 bases). Germline loops: CDR1 SGHTA, CDR2 FQGNSA. The CDR3 contains 15 residues. The V end lost 7 bases, the J end lost 1 base, and 11 bases lay between the germline ends. The CDR3, as DNA: TGTGCCAGCACCCGCACAGGGTCCTATAATTCACCCCTCCACTTT. Protein product: CASTRTGSYNSPLHF.

The V call is TRBV27, the J call TRBJ1-1, with 8 bases matching TRBD1. The germline V gene has CDR1 MNHEY and CDR2 SMNVEV (reference sequence). The CDR3 contains 13 residues. J gave up 6 bases and V 7 bases, and 7 bases lay outside the gene matches. The CDR3 protein is CASNAAGGSEAFF. The CDR3 DNA reads as TGTGCCAGCAATGCGGCAGGGGGCTCTGAAGCTTTCTTT.

The table lists this clone with a count of one. V gene TRBV7-8 combines with J gene TRBJ1-3; D call uncertain. CDR1 is SGHVS, CDR2 FQNEAQ, per germline. Trimming removed 1 base at V and 7 bases at J, with 11 bases between. This CDR3 contains 14 residues. DNA for the CDR3: TGTGCCAGCAGCTTAGACTCTGGTCGGAACACCATATATTTT. Its translation is CASSLDSGRNTIYF. The variable domain in full, with the rest retrieved from reference TRBV7-8 and TRBJ1-3, is GAGVSQSPRYKVAKRGQDVALRCDPISGHVSLFWYQQALGQGPEFLTYFQNEAQLDKSGLPSDRFFAERPEGSVSTLKIQRTQQEDSAVYLCASSLDSGRNTIYFGEGSWLTVV.

V is TRBV3-1 (or the pseudogene TRBV3-2) and J is TRBJ1-2; tentatively, D is TRBD1 (6 bases). This CDR3 has 17 residues. V gave up 1 base and J gave up 4 bases, with 19 bases separating them. Germline CDR1 reads LGHDT; CDR2 reads YNNKEL (reference sequence). CDR3 amino acids: CASSQGGGGRRIYGYTF. CDR3 DNA sequence: TGTGCCAGCAGCCAAGGAGGCGGGGGGCGAAGGATCTATGGCTACACCTTC.

The CDR3 nucleotides are TGCGCCAGCAGCCAAGAGACAGGGTTCAAACTGTTTTTT. This sequence encodes CASSQETGFKLFF. The chain is built from TRBV5-1 and TRBJ1-4; 7 bases fit TRBD1. Losses at the gene ends were 4 bases for V and 11 bases for J; bases not matched to a gene: 8. CDR3 size: 13 residues. Germline V lookup: CDR1 SGHRS, CDR2 YFSETQ.

The V gene is TRBV5-4, the J gene TRBJ1-2; possible D gene TRBD1, 6 bases. The CDR3 sequence is 16 residues long. V dropped 2 bases and J dropped 2 bases, with 16 bases sitting between them. Germline V gene lookup returns CDR1 SGHNT and CDR2 YYREEE (reference sequence). The CDR3 protein is CASSFIVTGENYGYTF. The CDR3, as DNA: TGTGCCAGCAGCTTCATCGTGACAGGCGAGAACTATGGCTACACCTTC.